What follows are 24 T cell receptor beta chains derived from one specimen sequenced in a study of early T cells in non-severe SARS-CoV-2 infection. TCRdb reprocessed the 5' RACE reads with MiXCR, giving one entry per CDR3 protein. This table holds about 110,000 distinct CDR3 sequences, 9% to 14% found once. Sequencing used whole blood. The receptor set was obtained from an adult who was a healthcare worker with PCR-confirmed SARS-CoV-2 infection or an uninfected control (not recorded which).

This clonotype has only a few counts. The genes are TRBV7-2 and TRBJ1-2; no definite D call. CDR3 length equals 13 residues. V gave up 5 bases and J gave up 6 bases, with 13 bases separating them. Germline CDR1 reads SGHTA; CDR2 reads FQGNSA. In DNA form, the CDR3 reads TGTGCCAGCAGCAATGCCTTGAGACATGGCTACACCTTC. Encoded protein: CASSNALRHGYTF.

The CDR3 DNA reads as TGTGCCAGCAGTTTTACTGAGGGACAGCCTTACAATGAGCAGTTCTTC. Encoded protein: CASSFTEGQPYNEQFF. The chain employs TRBV12-3 or TRBV12-4 and TRBJ2-1, with 7 bases that match TRBD1. The CDR3 sequence is 16 residues long. Unmatched junction bases numbered 9, after V lost 3 bases and J lost 4 bases.

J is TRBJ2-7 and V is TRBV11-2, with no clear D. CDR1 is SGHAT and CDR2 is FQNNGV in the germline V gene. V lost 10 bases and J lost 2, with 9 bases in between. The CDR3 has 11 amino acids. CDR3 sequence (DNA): TGTGCCACCTCCATAACCTACGAGCAGTACTTC. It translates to CATSITYEQYF.

The CDR3 DNA reads as TGTGCCAGCGCATTTTTCTCTGGGGCCAACGTCCTGACTTTC. This codes for CASAFFSGANVLTF. The chain has TRBV19 and TRBJ2-6; D unresolved. The CDR3 contains 14 residues. Germline CDR1 LNHDA, CDR2 SQIVND (reference sequence). Trimming took 9 bases from V and 0 from J, leaving 9 bases between them.

Here the CDR3 reads CASSLYSGTEAFF. Here the CDR3 DNA reads TGTGCCAGCAGTCTTTATTCCGGGACTGAAGCTTTCTTT. The gene calls are TRBV12-3 or TRBV12-4 and TRBJ1-1; D is undetermined. The CDR3 is 13 residues long. The V gene lost 5 bases and the J gene lost 5 bases, with 12 bases spanning the gap.

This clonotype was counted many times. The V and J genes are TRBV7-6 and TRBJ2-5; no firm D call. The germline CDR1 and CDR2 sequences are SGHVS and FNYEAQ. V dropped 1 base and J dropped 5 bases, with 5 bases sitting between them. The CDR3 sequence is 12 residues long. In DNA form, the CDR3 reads TGTGCCAGCAGCTTAGGTCCGGAGACCCAGTACTTC. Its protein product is CASSLGPETQYF.

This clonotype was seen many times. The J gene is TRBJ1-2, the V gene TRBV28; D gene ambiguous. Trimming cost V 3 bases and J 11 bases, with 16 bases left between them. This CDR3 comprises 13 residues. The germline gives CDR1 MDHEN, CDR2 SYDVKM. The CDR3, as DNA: TGTGCCAGCAGTTTGGACCTGACCGCGCGGTACACCTTC. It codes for CASSLDLTARYTF.

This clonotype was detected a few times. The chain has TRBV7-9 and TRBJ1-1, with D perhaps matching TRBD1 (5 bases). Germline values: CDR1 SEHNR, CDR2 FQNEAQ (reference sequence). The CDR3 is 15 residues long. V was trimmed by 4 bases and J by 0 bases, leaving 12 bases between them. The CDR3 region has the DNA TGTGCCAGCAGCTCCCGACAGCCCATGAACACTGAAGCTTTCTTT. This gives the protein CASSSRQPMNTEAFF.

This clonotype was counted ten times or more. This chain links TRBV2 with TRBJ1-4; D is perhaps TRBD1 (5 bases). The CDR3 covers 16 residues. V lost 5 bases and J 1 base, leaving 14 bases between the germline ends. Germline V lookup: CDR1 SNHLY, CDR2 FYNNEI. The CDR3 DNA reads TGTGCCAGCAGTTTCCGGGGGGGAAGAACTAATGAAAAACTGTTTTTT. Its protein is CASSFRGGRTNEKLFF.

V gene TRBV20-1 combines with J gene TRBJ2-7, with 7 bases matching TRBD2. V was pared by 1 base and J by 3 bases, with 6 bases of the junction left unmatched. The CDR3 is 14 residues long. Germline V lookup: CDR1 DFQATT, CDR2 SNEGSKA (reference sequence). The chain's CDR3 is CSARVPTSVYEQYF. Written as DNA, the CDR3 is TGCAGTGCTAGAGTCCCCACTAGCGTCTACGAGCAGTACTTC.

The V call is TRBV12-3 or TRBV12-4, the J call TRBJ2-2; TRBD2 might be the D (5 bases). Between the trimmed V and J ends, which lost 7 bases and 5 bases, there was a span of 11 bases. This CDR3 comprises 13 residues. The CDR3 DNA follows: TGTGCCAGCATCGGGGTACAGACCGGGGAGCTGTTTTTT. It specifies CASIGVQTGELFF.

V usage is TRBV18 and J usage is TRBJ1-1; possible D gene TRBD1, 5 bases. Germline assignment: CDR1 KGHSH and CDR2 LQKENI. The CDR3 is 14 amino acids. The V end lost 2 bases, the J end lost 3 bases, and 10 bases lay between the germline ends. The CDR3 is CASSPTGGDTEAFF. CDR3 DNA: TGTGCCAGCTCACCAACGGGGGGGGACACTGAAGCTTTCTTT. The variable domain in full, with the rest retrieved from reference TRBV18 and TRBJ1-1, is NAGVMQNPRHLVRRRGQEARLRCSPMKGHSHVYWYRQLPEEGLKFMVYLQKENIIDESGMPKERFSAEFPKEGPSILRIQQVVRGDSAAYFCASSPTGGDTEAFFGQGTRLTVV.

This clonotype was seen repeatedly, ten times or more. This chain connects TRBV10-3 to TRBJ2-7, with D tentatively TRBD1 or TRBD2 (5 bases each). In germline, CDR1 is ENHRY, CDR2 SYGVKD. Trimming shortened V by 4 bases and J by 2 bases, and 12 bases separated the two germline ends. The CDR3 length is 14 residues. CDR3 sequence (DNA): TGTGCCATCAGTGGCCGGGGCCGCGCCTACGAGCAGTACTTC. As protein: CAISGRGRAYEQYF.

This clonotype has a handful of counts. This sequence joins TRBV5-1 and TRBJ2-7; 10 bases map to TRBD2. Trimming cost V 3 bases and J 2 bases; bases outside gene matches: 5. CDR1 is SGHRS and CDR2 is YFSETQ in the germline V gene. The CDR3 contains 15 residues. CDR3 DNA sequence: TGCGCCAGCAGCTCCCAAGGGACTAGCGCCTACGAGCAGTACTTC. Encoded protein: CASSSQGTSAYEQYF. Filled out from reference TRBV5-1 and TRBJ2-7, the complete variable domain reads KAGVTQTPRYLIKTRGQQVTLSCSPISGHRSVSWYQQTPGQGLQFLFEYFSETQRNKGNFPGRFSGRQFSNSRSEMNVSTLELGDSALYLCASSSQGTSAYEQYFGPGTRLTVT.

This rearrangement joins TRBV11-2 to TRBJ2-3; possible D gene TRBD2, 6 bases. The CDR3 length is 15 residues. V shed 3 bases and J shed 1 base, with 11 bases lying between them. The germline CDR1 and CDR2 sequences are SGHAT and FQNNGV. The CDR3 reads CASSFAGKGTDTQYF. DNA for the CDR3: TGTGCCAGCAGCTTTGCGGGGAAGGGCACAGATACGCAGTATTTT. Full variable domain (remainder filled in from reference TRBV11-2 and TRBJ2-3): EAGVAQSPRYKIIEKRQSVAFWCNPISGHATLYWYQQILGQGPKLLIQFQNNGVVDDSQLPKDRFSAERLKGVDSTLKIQPAKLEDSAVYLCASSFAGKGTDTQYFGPGTRLTVL.

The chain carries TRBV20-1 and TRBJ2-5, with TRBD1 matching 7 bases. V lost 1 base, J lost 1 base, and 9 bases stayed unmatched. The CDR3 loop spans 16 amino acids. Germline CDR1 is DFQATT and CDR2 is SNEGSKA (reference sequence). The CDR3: CSARGFRDRPQETQYF. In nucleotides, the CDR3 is TGCAGTGCTAGAGGATTCCGGGACAGACCCCAAGAGACCCAGTACTTC.

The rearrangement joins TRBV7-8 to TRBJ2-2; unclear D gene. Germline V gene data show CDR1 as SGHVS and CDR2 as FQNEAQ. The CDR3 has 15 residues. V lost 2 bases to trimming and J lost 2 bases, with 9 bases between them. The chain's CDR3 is CASSLYNTNTGELFF. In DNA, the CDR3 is TGTGCCAGCAGCTTATACAACACTAACACCGGGGAGCTGTTTTTT.

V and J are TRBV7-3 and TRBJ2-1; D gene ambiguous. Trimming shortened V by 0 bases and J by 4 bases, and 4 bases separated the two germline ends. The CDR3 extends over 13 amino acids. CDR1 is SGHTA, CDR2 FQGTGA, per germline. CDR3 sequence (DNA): TGTGCCAGCAGCTTAACCTCGTACAATGAGCAGTTCTTC. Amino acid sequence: CASSLTSYNEQFF.

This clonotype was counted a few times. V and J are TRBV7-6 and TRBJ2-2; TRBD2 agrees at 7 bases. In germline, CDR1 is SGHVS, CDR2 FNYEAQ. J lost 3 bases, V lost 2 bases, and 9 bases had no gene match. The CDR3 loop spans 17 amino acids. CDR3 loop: CASSLIPRGSDTGELFF. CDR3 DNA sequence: TGTGCCAGCAGCTTAATCCCTCGCGGGAGCGACACCGGGGAGCTGTTTTTT.

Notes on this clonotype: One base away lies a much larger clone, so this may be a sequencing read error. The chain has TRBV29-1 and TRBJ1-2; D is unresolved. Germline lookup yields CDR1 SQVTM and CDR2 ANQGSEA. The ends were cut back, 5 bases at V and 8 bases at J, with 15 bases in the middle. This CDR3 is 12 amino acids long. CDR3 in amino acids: CSVLLPTFGYTF. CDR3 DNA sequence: TGCAGCGTTCTCCTCCCTACTTTCGGCTACACCTTC.

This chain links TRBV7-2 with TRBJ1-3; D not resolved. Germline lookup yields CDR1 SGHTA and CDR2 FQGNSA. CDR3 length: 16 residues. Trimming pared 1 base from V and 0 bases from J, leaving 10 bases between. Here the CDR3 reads CASSLVRAVSGNTIYF. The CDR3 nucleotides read TGTGCCAGCAGCTTAGTACGGGCTGTCTCTGGAAACACCATATATTTT.

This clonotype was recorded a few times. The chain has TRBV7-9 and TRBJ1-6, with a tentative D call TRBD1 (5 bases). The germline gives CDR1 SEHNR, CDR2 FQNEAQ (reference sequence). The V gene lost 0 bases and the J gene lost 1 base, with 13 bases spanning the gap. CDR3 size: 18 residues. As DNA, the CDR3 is TGTGCCAGCAGCTTAGCCAGGGCCGCGGGATCCTATAATTCACCCCTCCACTTT. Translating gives CASSLARAAGSYNSPLHF.

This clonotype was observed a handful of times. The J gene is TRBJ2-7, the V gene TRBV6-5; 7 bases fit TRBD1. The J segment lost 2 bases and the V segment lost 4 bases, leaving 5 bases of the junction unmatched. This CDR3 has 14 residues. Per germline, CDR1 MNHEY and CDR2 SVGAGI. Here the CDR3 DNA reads TGTGCCAGCAGTTCCCGACAGGGCCCCTACGAGCAGTACTTC. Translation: CASSSRQGPYEQYF.

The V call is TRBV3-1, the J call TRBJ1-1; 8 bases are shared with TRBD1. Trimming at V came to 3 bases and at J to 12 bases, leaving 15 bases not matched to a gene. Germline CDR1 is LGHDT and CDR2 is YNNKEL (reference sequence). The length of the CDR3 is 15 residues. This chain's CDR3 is CASSQRGPTGVRPFF. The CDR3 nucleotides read TGTGCCAGCAGCCAGAGGGGGCCGACAGGGGTGAGGCCTTTCTTT.